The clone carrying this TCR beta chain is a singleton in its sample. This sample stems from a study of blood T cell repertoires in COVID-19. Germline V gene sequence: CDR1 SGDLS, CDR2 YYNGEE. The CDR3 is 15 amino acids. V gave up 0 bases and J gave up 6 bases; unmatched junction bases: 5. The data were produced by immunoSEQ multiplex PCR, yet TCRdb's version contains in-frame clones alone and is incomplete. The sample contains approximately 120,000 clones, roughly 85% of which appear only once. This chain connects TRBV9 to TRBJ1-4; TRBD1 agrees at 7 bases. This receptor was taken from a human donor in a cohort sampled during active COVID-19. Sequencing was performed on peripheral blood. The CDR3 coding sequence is TGTGCCAGCAGCGTAGCAGAGGGGGCGCATGAAAAACTGTTTTTT. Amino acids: CASSVAEGAHEKLFF.